Described below is a single T cell receptor beta chain sequence and its context. Clones were sequenced by immunoSEQ multiplex PCR, and TCRdb holds only the in-frame ones, with some missing. The table includes 400,000 or so clones, approximately 86% detected once. Looked up from germline, CDR1 is KGHSH and CDR2 is LQKENI. J lost 3 bases, V lost 5 bases, and 5 bases had no gene match. The CDR3 contains 15 residues. The data stem from a study of blood T cell repertoires in COVID-19. Participants came from 20 to 25 US areas, aged about 18 to 89 years. The receptor was derived from a woman between 40 and 50 years old with acute COVID-19. The sample was PBMCs or T cells enriched from blood (not recorded which). The chain employs TRBV18 and TRBJ1-5, with 9 bases that match TRBD1. The CDR3 nucleotides read TGTGCCAGCTCATCCGGGACAGGGTTCAATCAGCCCCAGCATTTT. Protein: CASSSGTGFNQPQHF.